The 24 T cell receptor beta chains in this list originate from one sample, sequenced in a study of blood T cells in healthy people across ages. A second 7 to 11 cycle PCR used barcoded and J-beta primers. TCRdb used MiXCR to reprocess the 5' RACE reads, holding one entry per CDR3 protein. Of about 590,000 distinct CDR3 sequences detected, approximately 30% appear once; the ten largest clones hold around 14%. The specimen was blood. The source of these receptors is an elderly woman in good health.

This clonotype was seen only a few times. The gene calls are TRBV5-6 and TRBJ2-7; a weak D match, TRBD2 (6 bases). V was clipped by 1 base and J by 7 bases, with 18 bases between them. The CDR3 is made up of 15 amino acids. Per germline, CDR1 SGHDT and CDR2 YYEEEE. The CDR3 loop is CASSLFRMGGNEQYF. The CDR3, as DNA: TGTGCCAGCAGCTTGTTCAGAATGGGGGGAAATGAGCAGTACTTC.

J is TRBJ1-5 and V is TRBV3-1; D unresolved. Trimming took off 0 bases at V and 2 bases at J, with 5 bases between the two ends. Germline V gene sequence: CDR1 LGHDT, CDR2 YNNKEL (reference sequence). This CDR3 spans 14 amino acids. As DNA, the CDR3 is TGTGCCAGCAGCCAAGAACACGGCAATCAGCCCCAGCATTTT. Translated: CASSQEHGNQPQHF.

This clonotype has just a few counts. The chain recombines TRBV20-1 with TRBJ2-4; tentatively, D is TRBD1 or TRBD2 (5 bases each). Trimming removed 6 bases at V and 1 base at J, with 16 bases between. The CDR3 is made up of 15 amino acids. Germline lookup yields CDR1 DFQATT and CDR2 SNEGSKA (reference sequence). CDR3: CSAGPNFGAKNIQYF. DNA for the CDR3: TGCAGTGCGGGACCTAATTTCGGGGCCAAAAACATTCAGTACTTC.

V usage is TRBV4-1 and J usage is TRBJ1-1, with 9 positions matching TRBD1. The ends lost 2 bases at V and 4 bases at J; junction bases unmatched: 5. The CDR3 contains 15 residues. CDR1 and CDR2 from the germline V gene are MGHRA and YSYEKL. CDR3 residues: CASSQYAGQGTEAFF. CDR3 bases: TGCGCCAGCAGCCAATACGCGGGACAGGGCACTGAAGCTTTCTTT.

This clonotype was detected ten times or more. The J gene is TRBJ1-4, the V gene TRBV18; D gene uncertain. The CDR3 sequence is 13 residues long. V lost 3 bases and J 4 bases, leaving 6 bases between the germline ends. Per the germline V gene, CDR1 is KGHSH and CDR2 is LQKENI. In DNA, the CDR3 is TGTGCCAGCTCACCGACGCGTAATGAAAAACTGTTTTTT. This codes for CASSPTRNEKLFF.

This clonotype was recorded at least ten times. This rearrangement joins TRBV4-3 to TRBJ1-2, with 9 bases matching TRBD1. After removal of 0 bases from V and 8 bases from J, the junction contained 7 bases not matched to a gene. Germline CDR1 and CDR2: LGHNA and YSLEER. This CDR3 contains 15 residues. The CDR3 sequence is CASSQDTGQGAGYTF. The CDR3 coding sequence is TGCGCCAGCAGCCAAGATACGGGACAGGGTGCGGGCTACACCTTC.

This clonotype was counted ten times or more. V gene TRBV6-2 or TRBV6-3 combines with J gene TRBJ2-1, with 8 bases that match TRBD2. Germline V gene data show CDR1 as MNHEY and CDR2 as SVGEGT. This CDR3 has 16 amino acids. The ends lost 2 bases at V and 3 bases at J; junction bases unmatched: 6. CDR3 nucleotide sequence: TGTGCCAGCAGTTACCCCATCGGGGGGGACTACAATGAGCAGTTCTTC. Protein sequence: CASSYPIGGDYNEQFF.

This chain joins TRBV6-2 or TRBV6-3 and TRBJ1-2; D remains unclear. The CDR3 extends over 13 amino acids. Germline values: CDR1 MNHEY, CDR2 SVGEGT. The germline V and J ends were trimmed by 6 bases and 8 bases, with 16 bases remaining between them. The CDR3, as DNA: TGTGCCAGCAGATCGGTCAGGATTGAGGGCTACACCTTC. Translated, it gives CASRSVRIEGYTF.

This clonotype was recorded many times. Being one base from a much bigger clone, this may be a read error. The chain has TRBV20-1 and TRBJ2-7; 9 bases align to TRBD1. The CDR3 loop spans 15 amino acids. V trimming: 2 bases; J trimming: 5 bases; junction bases outside the gene matches: 10. Per the germline V gene, CDR1 is DFQATT and CDR2 is SNEGSKA (reference sequence). The CDR3 region is CSARPRTGDPHEQYF. The CDR3 DNA sequence: TGCAGTGCTAGACCCCGGACAGGGGATCCCCACGAGCAGTACTTC.

The rearrangement links TRBV6-6 to TRBJ1-2; 11 bases match TRBD1. V shed 6 bases, J shed 6 bases, and the junction held 9 bases outside the gene matches. The CDR3 sequence is 15 residues long. Germline V gene lookup returns CDR1 MNHNY and CDR2 SVGAGI (reference sequence). The CDR3 spells CASRAGQGARHGYTF. The DNA for the CDR3 is TGTGCCAGCAGGGCCGGACAGGGGGCGCGTCATGGCTACACCTTC.

In this sample, this clonotype turned up many times. The chain employs TRBV28 and TRBJ2-1; 7 nucleotides align to TRBD1. The V and J ends lost 11 bases and 2 bases, in that order; junction bases with no gene match: 6. The CDR3 runs to 13 residues. Germline assignment: CDR1 MDHEN and CDR2 SYDVKM. CDR3 in DNA: TGTGCCTCGGACAGGACTCCCTACAATGAGCAGTTCTTC. This gives the protein CASDRTPYNEQFF.

V gene TRBV12-3 or TRBV12-4 combines with J gene TRBJ2-3, with TRBD1 matching over 7 bases. V trimming: 5 bases; J trimming: 13 bases; junction bases outside the gene matches: 15. The length of the CDR3 is 14 residues. The CDR3 reads CASSDRDRADAEYF. CDR3 DNA sequence: TGTGCCAGCAGTGACCGGGACAGAGCAGATGCGGAGTATTTT.

This clonotype was seen at least ten times. This chain joins TRBV6-4 and TRBJ1-2; 7 bases align to TRBD1. Germline assignment: CDR1 MRHNA and CDR2 SNTAGT. This CDR3 comprises 15 residues. Trimming removed 5 bases from V and 6 bases from J; junction bases left unmatched: 12. CDR3 amino acids: CASSLQGKKKNGYTF. DNA of the CDR3: TGTGCCAGCAGTCTACAGGGGAAGAAGAAGAATGGCTACACCTTC.

This clonotype was seen repeatedly, ten times or more. CDR3 nucleotides: TGTGCCAGCAGCTTAGTTAGCAGCAGCAATCAGCCCCAGCATTTT. Protein product: CASSLVSSSNQPQHF. The V and J genes are TRBV7-2 and TRBJ1-5, with D hard to call. Germline CDR1 is SGHTA and CDR2 is FQGNSA. V dropped 1 base and J dropped 1 base, with 8 bases sitting between them. The CDR3 is made up of 15 amino acids.

The sample holds many counts of this clonotype. The V call is TRBV29-1, the J call TRBJ2-7; no reliable D call. Looked up from germline, CDR1 is SQVTM and CDR2 is ANQGSEA. The CDR3 sequence is 13 residues long. Between the trimmed V and J ends, which lost 7 bases and 5 bases, there was a span of 18 bases. The CDR3 DNA reads TGCAGCGCCCGGGCCCCGATTAACAACGAGCAGTACTTC. Encoded protein: CSARAPINNEQYF.

The CDR3 nucleotides read TGTGCCAGCAGCGTAGAGGCAACTACTAACTATGGCTACACCTTC. This encodes CASSVEATTNYGYTF. The gene calls are TRBV9 and TRBJ1-2; D is ambiguous. The CDR3 loop spans 15 amino acids. In germline, CDR1 is SGDLS, CDR2 YYNGEE. Trimming took 0 bases from V and 0 from J, leaving 9 bases between them.

The J gene is TRBJ2-2, the V gene TRBV5-5; D is undetermined. Trimming took 1 base from V and 1 from J, leaving 11 bases between them. The germline V gene has CDR1 SGHKS and CDR2 YYEKEE (reference sequence). CDR3 length: 16 residues. CDR3 protein: CASSLSLGVNTGELFF. The CDR3 DNA is TGTGCCAGCAGCTTGTCCCTCGGAGTGAACACCGGGGAGCTGTTTTTT.

This clonotype was recorded once. A much larger clone differs by one base, so this may be a read error. This chain connects TRBV20-1 to TRBJ2-1, with D tentatively TRBD2 (7 bases). V lost 3 bases and J lost 5, with 14 bases in between. The CDR3 loop spans 14 amino acids. CDR1 and CDR2 (germline): DFQATT, SNEGSKA (reference sequence). The CDR3, as DNA: TGCAGTGCTAGCGGGGGGCCCGGAAACAATGAGCAGTTCTTC. It yields the protein CSASGGPGNNEQFF.

This clonotype occurred many times. CDR3 sequence: CASSLDLRGRSTGELFF. In nucleotides, the CDR3 is TGTGCCAGCAGCTTAGATCTCAGGGGGCGGAGCACCGGGGAGCTGTTTTTT. V gene TRBV11-2 combines with J gene TRBJ2-2, with 8 bases aligning to TRBD1. V lost 0 bases to trimming and J lost 4 bases; unmatched junction nucleotides: 7. This CDR3 region has 17 residues. Looked up from germline, CDR1 is SGHAT and CDR2 is FQNNGV.

This clonotype was seen once. The chain has TRBV20-1 and TRBJ2-4; TRBD2 aligns across 9 bases. The CDR3 has 14 residues. Trimming at V came to 5 bases and at J to 1 base, leaving 3 bases not matched to a gene. Germline loops: CDR1 DFQATT, CDR2 SNEGSKA (reference sequence). The CDR3: CSAVSGRAKNIQYF. CDR3 bases: TGCAGTGCTGTAAGCGGGAGGGCCAAAAACATTCAGTACTTC.

In its sample, this clonotype was seen a few times. The chain combines TRBV6-1 with TRBJ2-5; weak D call: TRBD2 (6 bases). The CDR3 is 15 residues long. Trimming left V 2 bases short and J 1 base short, with 11 bases between. Germline CDR1 is MNHNS and CDR2 is SASEGT. CDR3 in amino acids: CASSESPGGQETQYF. In DNA form, the CDR3 reads TGTGCCAGCAGTGAATCCCCCGGGGGCCAAGAGACCCAGTACTTC.

This clonotype was counted at least ten times. The V gene is TRBV20-1, the J gene TRBJ2-5, with D maybe TRBD1 (5 bases). V was shortened by 5 bases and J by 2 bases, with 9 bases between the two germline ends. The germline gives CDR1 DFQATT, CDR2 SNEGSKA (reference sequence). This CDR3 has 12 amino acids. The CDR3 coding sequence is TGCAGTGCTTGGACAACGCAAGAGACCCAGTACTTC. Its translation is CSAWTTQETQYF.

A word on this clonotype: This clone may be a read error of a much larger clone one base away. The chain carries TRBV7-9 and TRBJ2-7; D assignment may be TRBD1 or TRBD2 (6 bases each). CDR1 SEHNR and CDR2 FQNEAQ come from the germline V gene (reference sequence). The CDR3 loop spans 17 amino acids. The CDR3 coding sequence is TGTGCCAGCAGCTTAGGGGGGCGTGGGGGAGGCTCCTACGGGCAGTACTTC. Amino acids: CASSLGGRGGGSYGQYF.

This clonotype was picked up a small number of times. A read error is possible here, since a much larger clone lies one base away. The chain carries TRBV11-3 and TRBJ2-2; D remains ambiguous. The germline CDR1 and CDR2 sequences are SGHNT and YENEEA. The CDR3 is made up of 13 amino acids. The V end lost 1 base, the J end lost 3 bases, and 3 bases lay between the germline ends. DNA for the CDR3: TGTGCCAGCAGCTTAGGGGACACCGGGGAGCTGTTTTTT. Its protein is CASSLGDTGELFF.